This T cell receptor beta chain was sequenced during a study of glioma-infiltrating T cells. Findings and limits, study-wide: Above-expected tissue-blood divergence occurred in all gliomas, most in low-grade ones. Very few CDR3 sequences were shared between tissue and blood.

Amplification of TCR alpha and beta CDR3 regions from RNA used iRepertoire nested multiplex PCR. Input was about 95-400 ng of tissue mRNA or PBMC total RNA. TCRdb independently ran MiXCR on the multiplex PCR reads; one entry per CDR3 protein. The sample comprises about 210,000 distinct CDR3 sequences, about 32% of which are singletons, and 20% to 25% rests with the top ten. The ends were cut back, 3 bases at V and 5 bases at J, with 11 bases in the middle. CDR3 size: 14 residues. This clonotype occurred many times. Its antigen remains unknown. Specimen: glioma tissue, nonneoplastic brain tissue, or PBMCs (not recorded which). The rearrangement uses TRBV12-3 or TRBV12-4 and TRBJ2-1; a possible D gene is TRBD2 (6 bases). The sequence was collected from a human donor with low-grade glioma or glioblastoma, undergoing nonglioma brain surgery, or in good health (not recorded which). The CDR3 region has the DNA TGTGCCAGCAGTTTTAGTCTAGCGAACAATGAGCAGTTCTTC. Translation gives CASSFSLANNEQFF.